The 11 T cell receptor beta chains listed next were all sequenced from one sample in a study of shared clonotypes between healthy human individuals. Some clones are missing from TCRdb's copy, which holds only in-frame ones; the method was immunoSEQ multiplex PCR. Of around 510,000 clones in the sample, around three quarters were seen once. Sequencing was done on a sample of PBMCs. The receptors derive from a middle-aged woman in good health. Some clones in this sample may be carry-over from other donors' samples.

The genes are TRBV2 and TRBJ2-5; 7 positions agree with TRBD1. This CDR3 is built from 13 residues. Germline loops: CDR1 SNHLY, CDR2 FYNNEI. V dropped 4 bases and J dropped 5; count of bases not matched to a gene: 4. The CDR3 DNA reads as TGTGCCAGCAGTGGGACAGGCGGGGAGACCCAGTACTTC. It specifies CASSGTGGETQYF.

The chain carries TRBV7-8 and TRBJ2-7, with 9 bases matching TRBD2. J lost 4 bases, V lost 7 bases, and 8 bases had no gene match. The germline V gene has CDR1 SGHVS and CDR2 FQNEAQ. The CDR3 totals 14 residues. The CDR3 sequence is CASKTGLATYEQYF. The CDR3 DNA reads as TGTGCCAGCAAAACGGGACTAGCAACTTACGAGCAGTACTTC.

This clone was counted once. The J gene is TRBJ2-1, the V gene TRBV30, with 7 bases aligning to TRBD2. The trim removed 3 bases at V and 6 bases at J, leaving 8 bases unmatched. This CDR3 has 14 amino acids. Germline CDR1 and CDR2: GTSNPN and SVGIG (reference sequence). The CDR3 loop is CAWSSGTPINEQFF. The CDR3 DNA sequence: TGTGCCTGGAGCAGCGGGACTCCGATCAATGAGCAGTTCTTC.

The V call is TRBV9, the J call TRBJ1-4; 9 bases match TRBD1. Germline assignment: CDR1 SGDLS and CDR2 YYNGEE. This CDR3 has 15 amino acids. Trimming removed 4 bases from V and 7 bases from J; junction bases left unmatched: 8. The CDR3 DNA sequence: TGTGCCAGCAGCACAATCCCGGGACAGGGTGAAAAACTGTTTTTT. Protein product: CASSTIPGQGEKLFF.

J is TRBJ2-1 and V is TRBV10-2, with D possibly called TRBD1 or TRBD2 (5 bases each). Germline-derived CDR1 and CDR2 are WSHSY and SAAADI. The CDR3 sequence is 14 residues long. V lost 2 bases to trimming and J lost 8 bases, with 13 bases between them. The CDR3 nucleotides read TGCGCCAGCAGTGAGAGGGACCTGACCCATGAGCAGTTCTTC. Amino acids: CASSERDLTHEQFF.

The chain combines TRBV5-1 with TRBJ1-5; the match to TRBD1 covers 9 bases. J lost 7 bases, V lost 0 bases, and 5 bases had no gene match. The CDR3 is 15 residues long. Germline V lookup: CDR1 SGHRS, CDR2 YFSETQ. The CDR3 protein is CASSLDTGGTQPQHF. Written as DNA, the CDR3 is TGCGCCAGCAGCTTGGATACAGGGGGCACCCAGCCCCAGCATTTT.

As concerns this clone: Other DNA variants within this sample encode the same CDR3. This rearrangement joins TRBV5-1 to TRBJ2-7, with D unresolved. The ends were cut back, 2 bases at V and 3 bases at J, with 3 bases in the middle. This CDR3 has 11 amino acids. Per the germline V gene, CDR1 is SGHRS and CDR2 is YFSETQ. CDR3 amino acids: CASSLGYEQYF. CDR3 DNA: TGCGCCAGCAGCTTAGGCTACGAGCAGTACTTC.

The V and J genes are TRBV9 and TRBJ2-7, with a possible D match to TRBD1 (6 bases). The CDR3 consists of 14 residues. Trimming cost V 0 bases and J 2 bases, with 9 bases left between them. Germline values: CDR1 SGDLS, CDR2 YYNGEE. CDR3 bases: TGTGCCAGCAGCGTAGCGCCAGGGGCCTACGAGCAGTACTTC. Protein: CASSVAPGAYEQYF.

The DNA for the CDR3 is TGTGCCAGCAGCGAGGGACAGGGGTATGGCTACACCTTC. This codes for CASSEGQGYGYTF. The genes are TRBV7-3 and TRBJ1-2; 10 nucleotides match TRBD1. Germline V gene sequence: CDR1 SGHTA, CDR2 FQGTGA. V shed 5 bases and J 5 bases; nucleotides not matched to a gene: 2. The CDR3 has 13 amino acids. The full variable domain, its missing parts supplied by reference TRBV7-3 and TRBJ1-2, is GAGVSQTPSNKVTEKGKYVELRCDPISGHTALYWYRQSLGQGPEFLIYFQGTGAADDSGLPNDRFFAVRPEGSVSTLKIQRTERGDSAVYLCASSEGQGYGYTFGSGTRLTVV.

In nucleotides, the CDR3 is TGCGCCAGCGGGACAGGGGTCTCCTACGAGCAGTACTTC. Translation gives CASGTGVSYEQYF. The chain is built from TRBV10-2 and TRBJ2-7; 10 bases map to TRBD1. Germline CDR1 is WSHSY and CDR2 is SAAADI. The CDR3 extends over 13 amino acids. V trimming: 8 bases; J trimming: 0 bases; junction bases outside the gene matches: 1.

The chain recombines TRBV19 with TRBJ2-2; D unresolved. The CDR3 is made up of 14 amino acids. V lost 6 bases and J lost 3, with 11 bases in between. CDR1 and CDR2 from the germline V gene are LNHDA and SQIVND (reference sequence). CDR3 sequence: CASRWQLDTGELFF. In DNA, the CDR3 is TGTGCCAGTAGGTGGCAGCTGGACACCGGGGAGCTGTTTTTT. Complete variable domain (other parts from reference TRBV19 and TRBJ2-2): DGGITQSPKYLFRKEGQNVTLSCEQNLNHDAMYWYRQDPGQGLRLIYYSQIVNDFQKGDIAEGYSVSREKKESFPLTVTSAQKNPTAFYLCASRWQLDTGELFFGEGSRLTVL.